These 8 T cell receptor beta chains were sequenced from one sample in a study of CD8+CD57+ T cells in acquired aplastic anemia. All sequencing subjects had displayed CD8+CD57+ cell expansion on flow cytometry. Genomic DNA served as template for TCR beta VDJ and CDR3 profiling. TCRdb used MiXCR to reprocess the reads, holding one entry per CDR3 protein. The sample holds around 430,000 distinct CDR3 sequences, less than 35% seen once. Sequencing was performed on sorted CD4+, CD8+, or CD8+CD57+ T cells (not recorded which) from PBMCs. Source of these receptors: a human donor with aplastic anemia.

This clonotype was detected a few times. The chain combines TRBV19 with TRBJ2-3; 7 nucleotides match TRBD1. This CDR3 has 15 amino acids. CDR1 is LNHDA and CDR2 is SQIVND in the germline V gene (reference sequence). With V trimmed by 3 bases and J by 3 bases, 6 bases remained unmatched. CDR3 nucleotide sequence: TGTGCCAGTAGTATCAACAGGGGTGGAACAGATACGCAGTATTTT. Translation gives CASSINRGGTDTQYF.

This chain uses TRBV2 with TRBJ2-5; D is ambiguous. This CDR3 has 9 amino acids. Germline V CDR1 and CDR2: SNHLY, FYNNEI. The V end lost 2 bases, the J end lost 8 bases, and 0 bases lay between the germline ends. The CDR3 sequence is CASSETQYF. Here the CDR3 DNA reads TGTGCCAGCAGTGAAACCCAGTACTTC.

Turning to this clonotype: A read error may account for a junction end that differs from germline. The chain combines TRBV10-2 with TRBJ1-5; D gene ambiguous. The germline V gene encodes CDR1 WSHSY and CDR2 SAAADI. The CDR3 is 15 amino acids. The CDR3 nucleotides are TGTGCCAGCAGCCAAGGGTTTTATAGCAATCAGCCCCAGCATTTT. Its translation: CASSQGFYSNQPQHF.

Remarks on this clonotype: A much larger clone sits a single nucleotide away, making a read error possible. Given the absence of the conserved phenylalanine or tryptophan at the CDR3 end, a read error is likely. The DNA of the CDR3 is TGTGCCAGCAGCGCTCAGCGACAGGCCTACGAGCAGTACTCC. Translated: CASSAQRQAYEQYS. The chain uses TRBV7-8 and TRBJ2-7; a possible D gene is TRBD1 (6 bases). CDR3 length: 14 amino acids. Germline V CDR1 and CDR2: SGHVS, FQNEAQ. The V gene lost 5 bases and the J gene lost 2 bases, with 13 bases spanning the gap.

Comments on this clonotype: The junction departs from the called germline gene at one end, perhaps through a read error. The rearrangement uses TRBV7-3 and TRBJ2-7; D is perhaps TRBD1 or TRBD2 (5 bases each). CDR1 is SGHTA and CDR2 is FQGTGA in the germline V gene. The CDR3 has 12 residues. The CDR3 sequence is CASSSGAYEQHF. CDR3 DNA: TGTGCCAGCAGCTCCGGGGCATACGAGCAGCACTTC.

The chain has TRBV24-1 and TRBJ2-1, with 11 bases aligning to TRBD2. From germline, CDR1 is KGHDR and CDR2 SFDVKD. The CDR3 is made up of 15 amino acids. The ends lost 4 bases at V and 5 bases at J; junction bases unmatched: 3. CDR3 in amino acids: CATSEWGLADNEQFF. The DNA for the CDR3 is TGTGCCACCAGTGAATGGGGACTAGCGGACAATGAGCAGTTCTTC.

This clonotype was found many times. The V gene is TRBV2, the J gene TRBJ1-3; the D gene is possibly TRBD1 (6 bases). CDR3 length: 14 residues. CDR1 is SNHLY and CDR2 is FYNNEI in the germline V gene. Trimming took 6 bases from V and 2 from J, leaving 11 bases between them. CDR3 region: CASSLGTTGNTIYF. In DNA, the CDR3 is TGTGCCAGCAGCCTCGGGACAACTGGAAACACCATATATTTT.

The chain couples TRBV19 to TRBJ2-7; tentative D call: TRBD2 (6 bases). The CDR3 extends over 14 amino acids. Germline lookup yields CDR1 LNHDA and CDR2 SQIVND (reference sequence). V was clipped by 3 bases and J by 2 bases, with 11 bases between them. In DNA form, the CDR3 reads TGTGCCAGTAGTATGGGGACTGTAACCTACGAGCAGTACTTC. Protein: CASSMGTVTYEQYF. Full variable domain (outside the CDR3, taken from reference TRBV19 and TRBJ2-7): DGGITQSPKYLFRKEGQNVTLSCEQNLNHDAMYWYRQDPGQGLRLIYYSQIVNDFQKGDIAEGYSVSREKKESFPLTVTSAQKNPTAFYLCASSMGTVTYEQYFGPGTRLTVT.